The clone carrying this TCR beta chain came up many times. Its antigen is still unknown. The cDNA came from 5'RACE with 10-nucleotide random UMIs. Every sequencing run gave over 170 million TCR-beta sequences, taken from 15-18 subjects. TCRdb called the 5' RACE reads again in MiXCR, with one record for every CDR3 protein. The sample consists of around 65,000 distinct CDR3 sequences, over 5% of them appearing once. This sample is drawn from a study of neurological immune-mediated disorders. Study-level points and caveats: Across subjects, no CDR3 amino acid sequence appeared in expanded clones of more than one subject, a finding that suggested private repertoires in all groups.

This CDR3 spans 15 amino acids. V shed 5 bases, J shed 9 bases, and the junction held 12 bases outside the gene matches. Germline V CDR1 and CDR2: SGHRS, YFSETQ. Preparation of the unsorted libraries drew on 2 million PBMCs stored at -80 C. This TCR came from a human donor with multiple sclerosis. The donor label of this sample is uncertain. J is TRBJ2-1 and V is TRBV5-1, with 9 bases matching TRBD1. The specimen was PBMCs. CDR3 in DNA: TGCGCCAGCAGGGAACAGGGGGCTAGTGAGGGTGAGCAGTTCTTC. Translating it yields CASREQGASEGEQFF.